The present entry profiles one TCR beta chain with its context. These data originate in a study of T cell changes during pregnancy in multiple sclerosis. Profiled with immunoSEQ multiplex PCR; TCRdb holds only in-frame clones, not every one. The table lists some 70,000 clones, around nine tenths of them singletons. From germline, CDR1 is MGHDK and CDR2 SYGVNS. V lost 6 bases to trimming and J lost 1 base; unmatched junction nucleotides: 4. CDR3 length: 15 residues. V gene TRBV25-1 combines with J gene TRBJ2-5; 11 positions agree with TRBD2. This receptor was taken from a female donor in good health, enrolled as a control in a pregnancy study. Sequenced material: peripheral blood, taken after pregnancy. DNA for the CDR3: TGTGCCAGCAGAGTAGCGGGAGGGCCCCAAGAGACCCAGTACTTC. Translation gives CASRVAGGPQETQYF.